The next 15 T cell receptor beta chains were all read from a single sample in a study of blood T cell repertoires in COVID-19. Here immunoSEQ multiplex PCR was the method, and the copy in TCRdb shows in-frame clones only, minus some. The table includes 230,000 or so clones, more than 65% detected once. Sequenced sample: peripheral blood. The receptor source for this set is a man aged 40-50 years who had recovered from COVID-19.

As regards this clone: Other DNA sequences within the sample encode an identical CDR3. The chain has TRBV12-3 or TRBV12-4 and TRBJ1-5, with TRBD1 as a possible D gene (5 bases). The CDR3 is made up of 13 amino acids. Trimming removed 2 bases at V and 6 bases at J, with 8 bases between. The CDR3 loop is CASSLQGGQPQHF. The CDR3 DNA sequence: TGTGCCAGCAGTTTACAGGGCGGTCAGCCCCAGCATTTT.

The CDR3 here is CASSLKASGLAGVYEQYF. CDR3 nucleotide sequence: TGTGCCAGCAGCTTAAAGGCATCCGGACTAGCGGGAGTATACGAGCAGTACTTC. The chain joins TRBV7-2 to TRBJ2-7, with 13 bases that match TRBD2. The germline CDR1 and CDR2 sequences are SGHTA and FQGNSA. V was clipped by 2 bases and J by 4 bases; unmatched bases: 11. The CDR3 contains 18 residues.

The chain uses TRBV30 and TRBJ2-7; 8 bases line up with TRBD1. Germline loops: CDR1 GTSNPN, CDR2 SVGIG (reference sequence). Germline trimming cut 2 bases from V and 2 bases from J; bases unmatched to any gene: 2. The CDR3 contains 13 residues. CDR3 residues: CAWSRTGPYEQYF. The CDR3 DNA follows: TGTGCCTGGAGTCGGACAGGGCCCTACGAGCAGTACTTC.

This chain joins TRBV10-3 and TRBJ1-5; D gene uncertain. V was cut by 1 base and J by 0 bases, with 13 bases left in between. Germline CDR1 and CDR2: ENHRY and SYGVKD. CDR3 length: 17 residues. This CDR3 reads CAISEYPATDSNQPQHF. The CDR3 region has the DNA TGTGCCATCAGTGAGTATCCCGCTACAGATAGCAATCAGCCCCAGCATTTT.

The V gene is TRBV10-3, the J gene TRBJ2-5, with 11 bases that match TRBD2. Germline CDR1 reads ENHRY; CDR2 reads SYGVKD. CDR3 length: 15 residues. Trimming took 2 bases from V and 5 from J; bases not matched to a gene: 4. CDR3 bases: TGTGCCATCAGTGAGGCTAGCGGGGGGAAGGAGACCCAGTACTTC. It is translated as CAISEASGGKETQYF.

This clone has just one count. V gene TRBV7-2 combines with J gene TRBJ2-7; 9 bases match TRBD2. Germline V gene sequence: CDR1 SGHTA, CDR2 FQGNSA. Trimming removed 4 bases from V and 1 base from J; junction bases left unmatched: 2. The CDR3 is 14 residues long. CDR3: CASSWTSVSYEQYF. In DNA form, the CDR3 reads TGTGCCAGCAGCTGGACTAGCGTTTCCTACGAGCAGTACTTC.

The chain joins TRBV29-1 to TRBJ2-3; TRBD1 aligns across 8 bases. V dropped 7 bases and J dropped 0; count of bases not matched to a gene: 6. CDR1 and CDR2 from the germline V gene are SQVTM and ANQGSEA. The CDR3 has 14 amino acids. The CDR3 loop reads CSAPWDRSTDTQYF. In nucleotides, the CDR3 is TGCAGCGCACCCTGGGACAGGAGCACAGATACGCAGTATTTT.

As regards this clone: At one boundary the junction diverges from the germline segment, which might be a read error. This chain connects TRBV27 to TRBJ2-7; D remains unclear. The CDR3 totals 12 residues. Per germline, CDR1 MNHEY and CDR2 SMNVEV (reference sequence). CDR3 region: CASNRSGAPPHF. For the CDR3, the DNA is TGTGCCAGCAATCGATCGGGTGCCCCACCACACTTC.

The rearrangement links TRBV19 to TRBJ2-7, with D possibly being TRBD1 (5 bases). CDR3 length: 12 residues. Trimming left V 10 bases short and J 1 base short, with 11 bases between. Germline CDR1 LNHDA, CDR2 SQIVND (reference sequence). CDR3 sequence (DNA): TGTGCCACCTCCGGACAATCCTACGAGCAGTACTTC. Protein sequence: CATSGQSYEQYF.

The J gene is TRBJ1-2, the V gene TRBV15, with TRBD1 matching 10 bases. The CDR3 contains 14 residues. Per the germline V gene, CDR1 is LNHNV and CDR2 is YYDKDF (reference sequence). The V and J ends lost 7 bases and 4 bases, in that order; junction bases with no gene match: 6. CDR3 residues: CATNGQGEAYGYTF. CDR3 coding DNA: TGTGCCACCAACGGACAGGGGGAGGCCTATGGCTACACCTTC.

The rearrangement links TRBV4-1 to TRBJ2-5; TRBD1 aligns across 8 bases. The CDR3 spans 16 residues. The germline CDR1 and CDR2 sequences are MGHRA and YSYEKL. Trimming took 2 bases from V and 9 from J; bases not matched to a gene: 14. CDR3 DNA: TGCGCCAGCAGCCAACGGACGGGACAGGACTATAGGGCCCAGTACTTC. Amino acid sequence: CASSQRTGQDYRAQYF.

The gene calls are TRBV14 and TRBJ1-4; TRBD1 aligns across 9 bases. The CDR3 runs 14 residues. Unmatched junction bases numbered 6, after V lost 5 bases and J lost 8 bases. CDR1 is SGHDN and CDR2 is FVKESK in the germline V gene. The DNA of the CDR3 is TGTGCCAGCAGCAAGGGACAGGGCGGCGAAAAACTGTTTTTT. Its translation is CASSKGQGGEKLFF.

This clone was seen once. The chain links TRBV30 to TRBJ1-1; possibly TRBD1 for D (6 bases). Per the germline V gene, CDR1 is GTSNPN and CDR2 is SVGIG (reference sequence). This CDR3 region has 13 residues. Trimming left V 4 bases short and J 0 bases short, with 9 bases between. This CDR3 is CAWNAGVNTEAFF. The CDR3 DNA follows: TGTGCCTGGAATGCAGGGGTGAACACTGAAGCTTTCTTT.

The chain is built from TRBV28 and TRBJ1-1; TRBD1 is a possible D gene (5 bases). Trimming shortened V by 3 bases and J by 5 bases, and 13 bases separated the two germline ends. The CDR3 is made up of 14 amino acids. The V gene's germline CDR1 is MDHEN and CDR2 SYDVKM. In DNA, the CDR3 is TGTGCCAGCAGTTTTGGGGCGGGGGAAACTGAAGCTTTCTTT. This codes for CASSFGAGETEAFF.

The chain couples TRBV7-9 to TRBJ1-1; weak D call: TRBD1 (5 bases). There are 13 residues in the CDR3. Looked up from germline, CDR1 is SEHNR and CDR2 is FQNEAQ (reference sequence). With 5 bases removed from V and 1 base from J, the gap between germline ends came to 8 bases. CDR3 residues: CASSQTGNTEAFF. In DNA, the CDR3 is TGTGCCAGCAGCCAAACAGGGAACACTGAAGCTTTCTTT.